The T cell receptor (beta chain) under discussion was sequenced for a study of blood T cell repertoires in COVID-19. Across the whole study: Whether acute or convalescent, the COVID-19 samples came from the United States, Italy and Spain. From T cells, B-cell-depleted T cells, or PBMCs came the material, which was cDNA or gDNA.

CDR1 is KGHSH and CDR2 is LQKENI in the germline V gene. The CDR3 is 15 amino acids. The V gene lost 2 bases and the J gene lost 1 base, with 9 bases spanning the gap. Per the study methods: It was from reference gene primer amplification that nucleated cell counts were estimated. Libraries were prepared by immunoSEQ multiplex PCR; TCRdb keeps only in-frame clonotypes and omits some of them. D and trimming were read from the DNA, whereas the V and J calls and clone size are those reported in that table. The data show about 52,000 clones, with about 83% seen just once and just under 25% held by the top ten.

V is TRBV18 and J is TRBJ2-1; tentatively, D is TRBD1 (6 bases). Sequencing was performed on peripheral blood. The clonotype originates from a woman aged 80 or older with acute or convalescent COVID-19. The CDR3 protein is CASSPWQGSYNEQFF. The CDR3 bases are TGTGCCAGCTCACCATGGCAGGGGTCCTACAATGAGCAGTTCTTC.